This entry features one T cell receptor (beta chain) sequence. This clonotype was seen a few times. No qualities accompany the bases; no much larger clone lies one base away. Reading from cysteine to phenylalanine, the CDR3 counts 15 amino acids. Only the CDR3 DNA is retained, 45 bases long and in frame from the first base. Per the germline V gene, LGHNA is the CDR1 and YSLEER is the CDR2. At the junction V is shortened by 4 bases and J by 7 bases, with 17 bases in between. This specimen's treatment or condition label, interpreted: live attenuated yellow fever vaccine strain. PBMCs were isolated from peripheral blood using a standard Ficoll-Paque protocol. Epitope-specific CD8 T cells were sorted using a dextramer loaded with the yellow fever NS4B epitope peptide, with anti-CD3 and anti-CD8 staining. TriZol was used to extract RNA from bulk PBMCs, CD4 and CD8 fractions, and dextramer-positive and dextramer-negative fractions.

This sample stems from a study of T cells after yellow fever vaccination (dated by TCRdb to between 2017 and 2020). Notes on the research overall: The SMART-Seq v4 Ultra Low Input RNA kit was used to prepare libraries from fractions with low cell numbers. Two healthy male donors, one aged 18 to 30 and one aged 30 to 40 years, made up the cohort. To track T-cell clones before and after primary and booster YFV17D yellow fever vaccination, bulk TCR alpha and beta repertoires were sequenced longitudinally. Blood was drawn at multiple timepoints before and after primary and secondary immunization, with bulk PBMC replicates and cell subsets isolated. Study-level results and caveats: FACS-sorted repertoires could contain abundant contaminating clonotypes from the bulk population, so computational filtering was required. The secondary T-cell response was found to be weaker but faster than the primary response, with a peak reached on day 5 rather than on day 15. A small fraction of clonotypes showed up in both the CD4 and CD8 compartments, probably as a result of convergent recombination. Most clones expanded after primary vaccination were re-detected after the booster (around 96% of CD4 and around 86% of CD8), suggesting broad memory maintenance. Because the study included only two donors, the extent to which the findings can be generalized is limited.

TCR cDNA was made using 5'RACE template switching, a step that added a universal primer site and unique molecular identifiers. Priming for cDNA synthesis came from both the TCR alpha and TCR beta constant segments. Library amplification used two PCR steps, and the second PCR step added sample barcodes and sequencing adapters. Sequencing of libraries was done on Illumina HiSeq 2500 (2x100 bp) or NovaSeq (2x150 bp). The paper's processing steps were these. Demultiplexing of reads and collapsing into UMI consensus sequences were performed with MIGEC, and V(D)J alignment was carried out with MiXCR. Clonotypes responding to the vaccine were identified with edgeR on replicate PBMC samples, with the criteria of FDR below 0.01 and a log2 fold change above 5 up to day 15. CD4 or CD8 identity was assigned to each bulk clonotype according to whether the clonotype was present at higher abundance in the sequenced CD4 repertoire or the sequenced CD8 repertoire. Clonotypes enriched at least 10-fold in dextramer-positive versus dextramer-negative fractions were classed as NS4B-specific, and CD4-biased clonotypes were left out. Starting from the raw public reads, TCRdb applied fastp trimming at Q25, assembled clones with MiXCR and retained in-frame beta chains. Entries are consolidated by CDR3 protein sequence, retaining the most common genes and DNA. The authors' filters were not applied to this entry. Across this sample there are over 65,000 distinct CDR3 sequences, with about an eighth seen only once. About 22% of the sample is taken by the ten largest.

This chain is built from TRBV4-3 and TRBJ1-5; the D gene cannot be resolved reliably. Source: CD8+ T cells not binding an NS4B(214-222) dextramer, sorted from PBMCs, taken approximately 22 days after the first yellow fever vaccination. This sample's cell subset or site label indicates: NS4B epitope dextramer-negative CD8 T cells. The sequence derives from a man between 18 and 29 years old who received the YFV17D yellow fever vaccine. The nucleotides are TGCGCCAGCAGCCCAAGCACCCTTTCACGGCAGCCCCAGCATTTT. It translates to CASSPSTLSRQPQHF.